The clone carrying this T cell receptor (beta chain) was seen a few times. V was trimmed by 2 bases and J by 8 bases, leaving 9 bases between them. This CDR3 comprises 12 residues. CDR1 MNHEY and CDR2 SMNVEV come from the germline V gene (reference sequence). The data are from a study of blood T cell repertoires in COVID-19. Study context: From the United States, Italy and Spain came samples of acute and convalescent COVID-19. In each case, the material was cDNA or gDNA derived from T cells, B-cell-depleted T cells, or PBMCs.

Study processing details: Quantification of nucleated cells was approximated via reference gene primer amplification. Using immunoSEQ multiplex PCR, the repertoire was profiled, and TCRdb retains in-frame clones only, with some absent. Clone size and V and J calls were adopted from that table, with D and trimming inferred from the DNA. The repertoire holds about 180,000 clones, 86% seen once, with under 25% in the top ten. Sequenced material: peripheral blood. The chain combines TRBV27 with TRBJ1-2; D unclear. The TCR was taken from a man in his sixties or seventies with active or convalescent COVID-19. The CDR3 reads CASSLRGDGYTF. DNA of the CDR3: TGTGCCAGCAGTTTACGAGGCGACGGCTACACCTTC.